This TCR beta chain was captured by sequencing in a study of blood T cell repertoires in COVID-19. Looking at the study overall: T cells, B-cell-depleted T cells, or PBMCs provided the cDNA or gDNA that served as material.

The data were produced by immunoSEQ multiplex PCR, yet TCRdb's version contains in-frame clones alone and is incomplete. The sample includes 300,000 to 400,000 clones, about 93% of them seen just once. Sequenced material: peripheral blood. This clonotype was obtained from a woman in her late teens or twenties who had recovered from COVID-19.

DNA for the CDR3: TGTGCCATCAGTGAGCCTCGGGACAGCATTAACTATGGCTACACCTTC. Translated: CAISEPRDSINYGYTF. The rearrangement uses TRBV10-3 and TRBJ1-2; 7 bases are shared with TRBD1. Germline loops: CDR1 ENHRY, CDR2 SYGVKD. This CDR3 region has 16 residues. J was trimmed by 1 base and V by 2 bases; bases with no gene match: 7.